These 20 T cell receptor beta chains came from one sample sequenced in a study of CD8+ T cells in alopecia areata (dated 2018 in TCRdb). The intended sense of this specimen's time point label: 4 weeks on oral tofacitinib. Explained via the paper, the treatment or condition label denotes: oral pan-JAK inhibitor, 5-10 mg twice daily. The library was generated by the immunoSEQ multiplex PCR assay. To provide template for TCR sequencing, every sample had RNA extracted and reverse transcribed into cDNA. Imported from immuneACCESS, the table was reduced by TCRdb to in-frame sequences with V and J called. These copies leave out some clones; in studies compared against another copy, an unresolved V gene accounts for under half, and the cause of the remainder is not known. The sample includes 90,000 to 150,000 clones, with 50% to 75% observed a single time. The top ten constitute roughly 30% of the sample.

The specimen was CD8+ T cells sorted from blood, collected at week 4, from a patient treated with tofacitinib. The source of these receptors is a human donor with alopecia areata.

The chain combines TRBV25-1 with TRBJ2-7, with D possibly matching TRBD2 (5 bases). V dropped 4 bases and J dropped 6 bases, with 13 bases sitting between them. The CDR3 is 13 amino acids. CDR1 is MGHDK and CDR2 is SYGVNS in the germline V gene. CDR3 sequence reads: CASSAITSSEQYF. CDR3 nucleotides: TGTGCCAGCAGTGCAATTACTAGTTCCGAGCAGTACTTC.

The chain carries TRBV2 and TRBJ1-5; no clear D. Germline CDR1 SNHLY, CDR2 FYNNEI. V was shortened by 3 bases and J by 8 bases, with 8 bases between the two germline ends. The CDR3 contains 12 residues. Here the CDR3 DNA reads TGTGCCAGCAGTGACCGGCCTGAGCCCCAGCATTTT. Protein sequence: CASSDRPEPQHF.

The chain carries TRBV15 and TRBJ2-7; TRBD2 might be the D (5 bases). The V end was cut by 3 bases, the J end by 2 bases, with 14 bases between. In germline, CDR1 is LNHNV, CDR2 YYDKDF (reference sequence). The CDR3 consists of 15 residues. The CDR3 region has the DNA TGTGCCACCAGCAGCCCCCGGGATACCCCCTACGAGCAGTACTTC. Its protein is CATSSPRDTPYEQYF. The full variable domain, its missing parts supplied by reference TRBV15 and TRBJ2-7, is DAMVIQNPRYQVTQFGKPVTLSCSQTLNHNVMYWYQQKSSQAPKLLFHYYDKDFNNEADTPDNFQSRRPNTSFCFLDIRSPGLGDTAMYLCATSSPRDTPYEQYFGPGTRLTVT.

In this sample, this clone turned up a few times. The V and J genes are TRBV29-1 and TRBJ1-1; TRBD1 aligns across 11 bases. This CDR3 region has 14 residues. The trim removed 3 bases at V and 6 bases at J, leaving 6 bases unmatched. Germline CDR1 SQVTM, CDR2 ANQGSEA. In DNA form, the CDR3 reads TGCAGCGTTGACCCGGGACAGGGGGGCCCTGAAGCTTTCTTT. Translating gives CSVDPGQGGPEAFF.

This clone was detected only a few times. The chain carries TRBV28 and TRBJ2-7; D may match TRBD1 or TRBD2 (5 bases each). Germline assignment: CDR1 MDHEN and CDR2 SYDVKM. The V gene lost 6 bases and the J gene lost 1 base, with 13 bases spanning the gap. CDR3 length: 14 residues. CDR3 sequence (DNA): TGTGCCAGCAGCGGGACCGATACGTCCTACGAGCAGTACTTC. This encodes CASSGTDTSYEQYF.

This clone was counted a few times. The chain uses TRBV6-5 and TRBJ1-1, with D perhaps matching TRBD1 (5 bases). The CDR3 sequence is 13 residues long. V lost 6 bases and J 11 bases, leaving 19 bases between the germline ends. Per the germline V gene, CDR1 is MNHEY and CDR2 is SVGAGI. CDR3 DNA: TGTGCCAGCAGCCCCGGGACTGTGCTAGCGGCTTTCTTT. This codes for CASSPGTVLAAFF.

This CDR3 is CASSLTINTEAFF. CDR3 DNA sequence: TGTGCCAGCAGCCTTACTATCAACACTGAAGCTTTCTTT. The rearrangement uses TRBV5-6 and TRBJ1-1; D call uncertain. The CDR3 totals 13 residues. Germline V gene lookup returns CDR1 SGHDT and CDR2 YYEEEE. V lost 4 bases and J 2 bases, leaving 9 bases between the germline ends.

This clone appeared a few times. The chain uses TRBV6-1 and TRBJ2-5; the D is unclear. This CDR3 spans 10 amino acids. V lost 5 bases to trimming and J lost 2 bases, with 0 bases between them. Germline V gene data show CDR1 as MNHNS and CDR2 as SASEGT. CDR3 in amino acids: CASSQETQYF. CDR3 nucleotide sequence: TGTGCCAGCAGTCAAGAGACCCAGTACTTC.

This clone has just a few counts. The genes are TRBV6-6 and TRBJ2-3; either TRBD1 or TRBD2 may supply D (6 bases each). CDR1 and CDR2 from the germline V gene are MNHNY and SVGAGI (reference sequence). The CDR3 length is 14 residues. Trimming shortened V by 5 bases and J by 6 bases, and 15 bases separated the two germline ends. Here the CDR3 DNA reads TGTGCCAGCAGTACACGGGGGCCAGGGGATACGCAGTATTTT. Encoded protein: CASSTRGPGDTQYF.

In DNA form, the CDR3 reads TGCGCCACCTCATCCGGACAGGGCTATGAAAAACTGTTTTTT. As protein: CATSSGQGYEKLFF. V usage is TRBV4-1 and J usage is TRBJ1-4; TRBD1 aligns across 8 bases. The CDR3 runs 14 residues. The V gene's germline CDR1 is MGHRA and CDR2 YSYEKL. With 10 bases clipped from V and 6 bases from J, the junction kept 10 bases outside the gene matches.

The genes are TRBV29-1 and TRBJ2-5, with 9 bases identical to TRBD1. J lost 5 bases, V lost 0 bases, and 13 bases had no gene match. The CDR3 sequence is 17 residues long. The germline CDR1 and CDR2 sequences are SQVTM and ANQGSEA. For the CDR3, the DNA is TGCAGCGTTGAAGAATTCCCACGGGACAGGGTCGGGGAGACCCAGTACTTC. It encodes CSVEEFPRDRVGETQYF.

This clone showed up just once. The chain has TRBV4-3 and TRBJ2-3; D gene uncertain. The ends were cut back, 5 bases at V and 0 bases at J, with 9 bases in the middle. The CDR3 has 14 residues. Germline CDR1 LGHNA, CDR2 YSLEER. CDR3 sequence reads: CASSYQDSTDTQYF. Here the CDR3 DNA reads TGCGCCAGCAGCTATCAGGATAGCACAGATACGCAGTATTTT.

The V call is TRBV7-9, the J call TRBJ2-7, with 8 bases matching TRBD1. The CDR3 runs to 16 residues. Germline values: CDR1 SEHNR, CDR2 FQNEAQ (reference sequence). With 0 bases clipped from V and 4 bases from J, the junction kept 8 bases outside the gene matches. CDR3 protein: CASSLATGGLLYEQYF. The CDR3 DNA is TGTGCCAGCAGCTTAGCTACAGGGGGATTGTTGTACGAGCAGTACTTC.

This chain uses TRBV19 with TRBJ1-2; D not resolved. Between the trimmed V and J ends, which lost 7 bases and 2 bases, there was a span of 11 bases. Germline CDR1 and CDR2: LNHDA and SQIVND (reference sequence). The CDR3 spans 13 residues. The CDR3: CASTVSENYGYTF. The CDR3 nucleotides read TGTGCCAGTACCGTAAGCGAGAACTATGGCTACACCTTC. Using reference TRBV19 and TRBJ1-2 for the parts outside the CDR3, the full variable domain is DGGITQSPKYLFRKEGQNVTLSCEQNLNHDAMYWYRQDPGQGLRLIYYSQIVNDFQKGDIAEGYSVSREKKESFPLTVTSAQKNPTAFYLCASTVSENYGYTFGSGTRLTVV.

Only a few counts were recorded for this clone. The CDR3 is CASSQVGKGPYGYTF. CDR3 bases: TGTGCCAGCAGCCAAGTGGGGAAGGGGCCTTATGGCTACACCTTC. The chain joins TRBV14 to TRBJ1-2; a weak D match, TRBD1 (5 bases). CDR3 length: 15 amino acids. Deletions cut 1 base from V and 5 bases from J, with 14 bases between. Germline CDR1 is SGHDN and CDR2 is FVKESK.

The V call is TRBV30, the J call TRBJ2-7, with 8 bases aligning to TRBD1. Germline V lookup: CDR1 GTSNPN, CDR2 SVGIG (reference sequence). Losses at the gene ends were 8 bases for V and 0 bases for J; bases not matched to a gene: 6. The CDR3 length is 13 residues. The CDR3 DNA is TGTGCCCAGACAGGGGAGAACTCCTACGAGCAGTACTTC. As protein: CAQTGENSYEQYF.

The V gene is TRBV29-1, the J gene TRBJ2-2; D possibly corresponds to TRBD2 (6 bases). V gave up 8 bases and J gave up 7 bases, with 14 bases separating them. Germline assignment: CDR1 SQVTM and CDR2 ANQGSEA. The CDR3 spans 12 residues. The CDR3 DNA follows: TGCAGCCTCTTGGGGGGTAACGGGGAGCTGTTTTTT. Encoded protein: CSLLGGNGELFF.

This chain joins TRBV30 and TRBJ2-7; the match to TRBD1 covers 7 bases. Germline V gives CDR1 GTSNPN, CDR2 SVGIG (reference sequence). V shed 5 bases and J 0 bases; nucleotides not matched to a gene: 7. The CDR3 is 14 residues long. The CDR3 reads CAWVDRVSSYEQYF. For the CDR3, the DNA is TGTGCCTGGGTTGACAGGGTGAGCTCCTACGAGCAGTACTTC.

This chain joins TRBV7-3 and TRBJ2-2; D gene ambiguous. The CDR3 totals 13 residues. Between the trimmed V and J ends, which lost 5 bases and 2 bases, there was a span of 6 bases. CDR1 is SGHTA and CDR2 is FQGTGA in the germline V gene. Written as DNA, the CDR3 is TGTGCCAGCAGCCCCTACAACACCGGGGAGCTGTTTTTT. Translated, it gives CASSPYNTGELFF.

This clone was detected a few times. The V gene is TRBV23-1, the J gene TRBJ2-3; D ambiguous. TRBV23-1 counts as an open reading frame of uncertain function. The CDR3 consists of 17 residues. V lost 1 base and J 1 base, leaving 15 bases between the germline ends. Here the CDR3 reads CASSQWHPLFGTDTQYF. CDR3 nucleotides: TGCGCCAGCAGTCAATGGCACCCGCTATTCGGCACAGATACGCAGTATTTT.